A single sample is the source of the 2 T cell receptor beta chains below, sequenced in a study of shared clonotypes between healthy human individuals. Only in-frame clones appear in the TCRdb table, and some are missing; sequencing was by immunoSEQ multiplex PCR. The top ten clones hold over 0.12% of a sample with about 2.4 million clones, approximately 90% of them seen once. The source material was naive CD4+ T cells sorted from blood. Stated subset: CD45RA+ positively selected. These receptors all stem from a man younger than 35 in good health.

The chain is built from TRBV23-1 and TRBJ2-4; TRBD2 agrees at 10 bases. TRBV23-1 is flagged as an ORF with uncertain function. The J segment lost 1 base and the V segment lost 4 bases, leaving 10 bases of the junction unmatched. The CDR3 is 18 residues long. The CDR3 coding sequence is TGCGCCAGCAGTCTTCCTAGCGGGAGCAACGGGGCCAAAAACATTCAGTACTTC. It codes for CASSLPSGSNGAKNIQYF.

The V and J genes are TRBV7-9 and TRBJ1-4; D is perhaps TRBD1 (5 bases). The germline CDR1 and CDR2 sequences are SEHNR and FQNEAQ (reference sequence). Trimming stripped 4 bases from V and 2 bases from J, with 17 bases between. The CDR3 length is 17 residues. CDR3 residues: CASSSGEGAPTNEKLFF. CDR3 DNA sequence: TGTGCCAGCAGCTCCGGGGAAGGGGCCCCCACTAATGAAAAACTGTTTTTT.